This T cell receptor beta chain was captured in a study of control samples from healthy donors and cancer patients. The germline V gene encodes CDR1 SGHTS and CDR2 YDEGEE. This CDR3 contains 12 residues. V was cut by 4 bases and J by 6 bases, with 10 bases left in between. Using immunoSEQ multiplex PCR, the repertoire was profiled, and TCRdb retains in-frame clones only, with some absent. The table shows 70,000 or so clones, with around four fifths occurring only once. This chain links TRBV5-8 with TRBJ1-1; D gene ambiguous. The TCR sequence derives from a man aged 45 to 65 in good health. The sequencing input was blood. CDR3 in amino acids: CASSAGSPEAFF. In nucleotides, the CDR3 is TGTGCCAGCAGCGCGGGGAGCCCTGAAGCTTTCTTT.